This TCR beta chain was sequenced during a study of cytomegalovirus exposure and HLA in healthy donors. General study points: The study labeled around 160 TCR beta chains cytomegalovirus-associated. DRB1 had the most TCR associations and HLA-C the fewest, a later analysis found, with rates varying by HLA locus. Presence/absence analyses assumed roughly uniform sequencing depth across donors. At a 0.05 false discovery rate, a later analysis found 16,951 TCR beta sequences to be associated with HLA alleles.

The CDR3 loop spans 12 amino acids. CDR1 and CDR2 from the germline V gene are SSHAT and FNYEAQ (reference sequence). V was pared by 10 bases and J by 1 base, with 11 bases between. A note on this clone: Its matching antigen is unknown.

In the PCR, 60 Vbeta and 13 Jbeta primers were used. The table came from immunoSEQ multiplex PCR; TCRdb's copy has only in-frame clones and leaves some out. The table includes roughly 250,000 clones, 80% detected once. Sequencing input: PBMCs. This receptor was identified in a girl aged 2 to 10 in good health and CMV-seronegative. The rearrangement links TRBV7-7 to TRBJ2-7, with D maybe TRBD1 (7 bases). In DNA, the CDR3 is TGTGCCACAGGGGGACTTTCCTACGAGCAGTACTTC. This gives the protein CATGGLSYEQYF. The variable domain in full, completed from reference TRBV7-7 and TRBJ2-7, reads GAGVSQSPRYKVTKRGQDVTLRCDPISSHATLYWYQQALGQGPEFLTYFNYEAQPDKSGLPSDRFSAERPEGSISTLTIQRTEQRDSAMYRCATGGLSYEQYFGPGTRLTVT.